Listed below are T cell receptor beta chains from one sample, sequenced in a study of beta chain features in type 1 diabetes. Assay used: immunoSEQ multiplex PCR; TCRdb lists only in-frame clones, some missing. The sample includes under 900,000 clones, about 17% of them seen just once. The sequenced sample was naive CD4+ T cells from blood. These receptors were taken from a woman younger than 35 in good health. The CDR3 runs from the conserved cysteine through the conserved F or W. D genes are given only for firm matches. For some rows the clone size is stated as once, few or many, or as a class when expanded; others skip it.

size,V,J,D,DNA,CDR3
few,TRBV12-5,TRBJ2-5,NA,TGTGCTAGTGGTTTGGCTTCGGGAAGGGGGGGAGGAGAGACCCAGTACTTC,CASGLASGRGGGETQYF
NA,TRBV28,TRBJ1-2,NA,TGTGCCAGCAATGTCCGCGGACCTTGGGGCTACACCTTC,CASNVRGPWGYTF
NA,TRBV19,TRBJ2-7,TRBD1,TGTGCCAGTAGTCCCAGGACAGGGGGAAGCTCCTACGAGCAGTACTTC,CASSPRTGGSSYEQYF
NA,TRBV18,TRBJ2-7,NA,TGTGCCAGCTCAGCTGGGGGATTGAGCTACGAGCAGTACTTC,CASSAGGLSYEQYF
NA,TRBV19,TRBJ2-2,TRBD1,TGTGCCAGTAAGGGACAGGGGAACACCGGGGAGCTGTTTTTT,CASKGQGNTGELFF
few,TRBV6-4,TRBJ1-4,NA,TGTGCCAGCAGTGTACGGAGTGGGAGGAATGAAAAACTGTTTTTT,CASSVRSGRNEKLFF
few,TRBV10-3,TRBJ2-2,TRBD2,TGTGCCATCAGTGAGAGGACTAGTGGGGACGGGGAGCTGTTTTTT,CAISERTSGDGELFF
few,TRBV7-2,TRBJ2-3,NA,TGTGCCAGCAGCCGGGACTCATGGGGGCCGGATACGCAGTATTTT,CASSRDSWGPDTQYF
NA,TRBV7-2,TRBJ2-1,NA,TGTGCCAGCAGCCCGCATCCTTACAATGAGCAGTTCTTC,CASSPHPYNEQFF
few,TRBV28,TRBJ2-7,TRBD1,TGTGCCAGCAGTTCCTCGCCACAGGGACAGGGTAGCCACGAGCAGTACTTC,CASSSSPQGQGSHEQYF
NA,TRBV7-2,TRBJ2-7,NA,TGTGCCAGCAGACCCCGGGCGGGGTACGAGCAGTACTTC,CASRPRAGYEQYF
few,TRBV28,TRBJ2-3,NA,TGTGCCGGCCAACCGAGGGGGTTAAGCACAGATACGCAGTATTTT,CAGQPRGLSTDTQYF
NA,TRBV6-1,TRBJ1-4,TRBD1,TGTGCCAGCAGTGAACGTGTTGGAGGGACAGGGAAGTTGTGGATAAATGAAAAACTGTTTTTT,CASSERVGGTGKLWINEKLFF
NA,TRBV7-3,TRBJ2-1,NA,TGTGCCAGCAGCGCCCAAGAAGGTGAGCAGTTCTTC,CASSAQEGEQFF
few,TRBV28,TRBJ2-2,NA,TGTGCCAGCAGTTTAATCGGGATTCGCGCCGGGGAGCTGTTTTTT,CASSLIGIRAGELFF
few,TRBV7-9,TRBJ1-1,TRBD1,TGTGCCAGCAGCCGATCGACAGGGGCTATGAACACTGAAGCTTTCTTT,CASSRSTGAMNTEAFF
NA,TRBV19,TRBJ2-5,NA,TGTGCCAGTAGTATGGCGGACCAAGAGACCCAGTACTTC,CASSMADQETQYF
NA,TRBV6-6,TRBJ2-2,TRBD2,TGTGCCAGCAGTTCAAGCGGGGGCACCGGGGAGCTGTTTTTT,CASSSSGGTGELFF
NA,TRBV5-1,TRBJ1-2,NA,TGCGCCAGCAGCTTGTCTCCGCGGACATGGGACAACCTTAACTATGGCTACACCTTC,CASSLSPRTWDNLNYGYTF
NA,TRBV6-5,TRBJ2-3,TRBD2,TGTGCCAGCAGGCGAGCGGGAGGAGGATCAGATACGCAGTATTTT,CASRRAGGGSDTQYF
few,TRBV10-3,TRBJ2-3,NA,TGTGCCATCAGTCGGGAGCGGCCACCTAGCACAGATACGCAGTATTTT,CAISRERPPSTDTQYF
NA,TRBV7-6,TRBJ2-1,NA,TGTGCCAGCAGCTTATCAGGAGAATTTGAGCAGTTCTTC,CASSLSGEFEQFF
few,TRBV19,TRBJ2-1,TRBD2,TGTGCCAGTAGTATCAGGCACCGGAGCGGGAGGTCTTACAATGAGCAGTTCTTC,CASSIRHRSGRSYNEQFF
NA,TRBV4-3,TRBJ2-7,NA,TGCGCCAGCAGCCAAGAAACCCAGGGGTTCTACGAGCAGTACTTC,CASSQETQGFYEQYF
NA,TRBV27,TRBJ1-2,NA,TGTGCCAGCAGGGACCCCGGAGGGTTTAATGGCTACACCTTC,CASRDPGGFNGYTF
NA,TRBV7-9,TRBJ1-4,TRBD1,TGTGCCAGCAGCTTTGGAGGGACAGTAAATGAAAAACTGTTTTTT,CASSFGGTVNEKLFF
few,TRBV4-2,TRBJ2-5,TRBD2,TGTGCCAGCAGCCCCGGACTAGCGGGAGGGCCAGAGACCCAGTACTTC,CASSPGLAGGPETQYF
once,TRBV10-3,TRBJ2-6,NA,TGTGCCACAGAGACGCAGATCTCTGGGGCCAACGTCCTGACCTTC,CATETQISGANVLTF
few,TRBV19,TRBJ2-1,TRBD2,TGTGCCAGTGGGACGCGACTAGCGGGTTTCAATGAGCAGTTCTTC,CASGTRLAGFNEQFF
NA,TRBV11-2,TRBJ2-1,NA,TGTGCCAGCAGCTTAGGAGGGACAATCCTAAATGAGCAGTTCTTC,CASSLGGTILNEQFF
few,TRBV5-6,TRBJ2-5,TRBD2,TGTGCCAGCAGCTTGCTCCGACGACTAGCTAAGGTGGAGACCCAGTACTTC,CASSLLRRLAKVETQYF
NA,TRBV7-2,TRBJ2-5,NA,TGTGCCAGCAGCCCCGGGACCAAAAGGACCCAGTACTTC,CASSPGTKRTQYF
few,TRBV10-3,TRBJ2-3,TRBD2,TGTGCCTCGGCCACCGGGACTAGCGGGAGTAGCCCAGATACGCAGTATTTT,CASATGTSGSSPDTQYF
NA,TRBV12-5,TRBJ2-2,NA,TGTGCTACCTCGACCGGGACCACTAACACCGGGGAGCTGTTTTTT,CATSTGTTNTGELFF
few,TRBV4-3,TRBJ2-1,NA,TGCGCCAGCAGCCCACGAGGAACGCCATCGGATGAGCAGTTCTTC,CASSPRGTPSDEQFF
NA,TRBV18,TRBJ2-7,TRBD2,TGTGCCAGCGCCGCGGGGGGGTCCTACGAGCAGTACTTC,CASAAGGSYEQYF
few,TRBV7-2,TRBJ2-7,TRBD1,TGTGCCAGCAGCTCTGGGACAGACTTATACTCCTACGAGCAGTACTTC,CASSSGTDLYSYEQYF
NA,TRBV28,TRBJ2-5,TRBD2,TGTGCCAGCACCCGGACTAGCGGGGGGCGGGAGACCCAGTACTTC,CASTRTSGGRETQYF
few,TRBV27,TRBJ1-1,NA,TGTGCCAGCAGTTTAACAGGGAGGACTGAAGCTTTCTTT,CASSLTGRTEAFF
once,TRBV19,TRBJ2-5,TRBD2,TGTGCCAGTAGTATCTTCGGGACTAGCGGGAGGAACCAAGAGACCCAGTACTTC,CASSIFGTSGRNQETQYF
NA,TRBV25-1,TRBJ2-1,NA,TGTGCCAGCAGTACCCTGGACGGTTACAATGAGCAGTTCTTC,CASSTLDGYNEQFF
few,TRBV23-1,TRBJ2-7,TRBD2,TGCGCCAGCAGGGGGGGGACGGGGACCGAGCAGTACTTC,CASRGGTGTEQYF
NA,TRBV13,TRBJ2-2,TRBD1,TGTGCCAGCAGCCTGGGACAGGGTCGAGCCGGGGAGCTGTTTTTT,CASSLGQGRAGELFF
NA,TRBV25-1,TRBJ2-2,NA,TGTGCCAGCAGTTTAGGCACCGGGGAGCTGTTTTTT,CASSLGTGELFF
NA,TRBV7-9,TRBJ2-2,TRBD2,TGTGCCAGCAGCTTAGGTAGCGGGGCGAACACCGGGGAGCTGTTTTTT,CASSLGSGANTGELFF
NA,TRBV2,TRBJ1-1,NA,TGTGCCAGCACAAGTCGGGGGGGTTCGGTCACTGAAGCTTTCTTT,CASTSRGGSVTEAFF
few,TRBV4-3,TRBJ1-2,TRBD1,TGCGCCAGCAGCCCAGGGACAGGGCCGCTAGGAGGCTATGGCTACACCTTC,CASSPGTGPLGGYGYTF
few,TRBV5-1,TRBJ2-3,NA,TGCGCCAGCAGCGCCGACGGGGCGTCCTGGACAGATACGCAGTATTTT,CASSADGASWTDTQYF
few,TRBV27,TRBJ2-7,NA,TGTGCCAGCAGTTTAGCCCCCACCTACGAGCAGTACTTC,CASSLAPTYEQYF
few,TRBV7-2,TRBJ2-5,TRBD2,TGTGGGGGGAGGACTAGCGGGAGGAGTCAAGAGACCCAGTACTTC,CGGRTSGRSQETQYF
few,TRBV11-1,TRBJ2-7,NA,TGTGCCAGCAGCTTAGTGGAGGGAACCTACGAGCAGTACTTC,CASSLVEGTYEQYF
NA,TRBV5-1,TRBJ2-5,TRBD1,TGCGCCAGCAGCCCGGGGACAGGGAGAAAAAGTCGGGTTCGGGAAGATCGGACCCAGTACTTC,CASSPGTGRKSRVREDRTQYF
NA,TRBV2,TRBJ1-1,NA,TGTGCCAGCAGTAGGAACACTGAAGCTTTCTTT,CASSRNTEAFF
few,TRBV5-1,TRBJ2-7,NA,TGCGCCAGCAGCCAGGGGGGCTACGAGCAGTACTTC,CASSQGGYEQYF
few,TRBV19,TRBJ2-2,TRBD2,TGTGCCGGTACTAGCGGGAACACCGGGGAGCTGTTTTTT,CAGTSGNTGELFF
NA,TRBV19,TRBJ2-1,NA,TGTGCCAGTAGTACGGCCGGCGGAGAGCAGTTCTTC,CASSTAGGEQFF